The 14 T cell receptor beta chains in this list originate from one sample, sequenced in a study of regulatory T cells in long-lasting Graves disease. Documented time point: newly diagnosed GD, antithyroid drugs for less than 3 months. PBMC-extracted RNA yielded the TCR library. Sequencing libraries for TCR beta were prepared with iRepertoire HTBI primers and Arm-PCR of CDR3 regions. TCRdb independently ran MiXCR on the multiplex PCR reads; one entry per CDR3 protein. The sample has 400,000 to 450,000 distinct CDR3 sequences; under 15% are singletons. These data were also reused for a study on T cells in Graves' hyperthyroidism and ophthalmopathy.

This material consisted of peripheral blood mononuclear cells (PBMCs), taken at new diagnosis, from a patient treated with antithyroid drugs. The receptor set was obtained from a woman in her thirties with Graves disease.

This clonotype was observed at least ten times. This sequence joins TRBV28 and TRBJ2-7, with 10 bases matching TRBD2. Losses at the gene ends were 7 bases for V and 3 bases for J; bases not matched to a gene: 9. Germline-derived CDR1 and CDR2 are MDHEN and SYDVKM. This CDR3 region has 15 residues. The CDR3 loop reads CASNLGASGSYEQYF. The CDR3 nucleotides are TGTGCCAGCAACCTGGGGGCTAGCGGGAGCTACGAGCAGTACTTC.

V and J are TRBV29-1 and TRBJ2-1, with D possibly matching TRBD1 (5 bases). This CDR3 is built from 15 residues. The V and J ends lost 4 bases and 4 bases respectively, with 17 bases between them. The germline gives CDR1 SQVTM, CDR2 ANQGSEA. CDR3 amino acids: CSVVSRTRTYNEQFF. CDR3 nucleotides: TGCAGCGTTGTATCGCGAACCAGGACATACAATGAGCAGTTCTTC.

V gene TRBV15 combines with J gene TRBJ2-2; a possible D gene is TRBD1 (6 bases). In germline, CDR1 is LNHNV, CDR2 YYDKDF (reference sequence). Trimming left V 4 bases short and J 7 bases short, with 13 bases between. The CDR3 runs to 14 residues. This chain's CDR3 is CATSTRRTVGELFF. Written as DNA, the CDR3 is TGTGCCACCAGCACGAGAAGGACAGTCGGGGAGCTGTTTTTT.

Many counts were recorded for this clonotype. CDR3 protein: CSARQVLNTEAFF. In DNA, the CDR3 is TGCAGTGCTAGACAGGTTCTGAACACTGAAGCTTTCTTT. The V call is TRBV20-1, the J call TRBJ1-1; D remains ambiguous. The germline V gene has CDR1 DFQATT and CDR2 SNEGSKA (reference sequence). This CDR3 has 13 residues. V was cut by 2 bases and J by 0 bases, with 7 bases left in between.

This clonotype was counted many times. The V gene is TRBV18, the J gene TRBJ2-5, with D unclear. Looked up from germline, CDR1 is KGHSH and CDR2 is LQKENI. The ends were cut back, 2 bases at V and 5 bases at J, with 9 bases in the middle. The CDR3 extends over 13 amino acids. The CDR3 region is CASSPIAAETQYF. In nucleotides, the CDR3 is TGTGCCAGCTCACCAATAGCTGCGGAGACCCAGTACTTC.

As for this clonotype: One end of the junction fails to match germline, which may point to a read error. The chain has TRBV6-1 and TRBJ1-1; D perhaps matches TRBD1 (5 bases). CDR1 MNHNS and CDR2 SASEGT come from the germline V gene. This CDR3 is built from 11 residues. The CDR3 protein is CASTTGFEALF. CDR3 nucleotide sequence: TGTGCCAGTACCACAGGTTTCGAAGCTCTCTTT.

The chain carries TRBV30 and TRBJ1-1, with D perhaps TRBD1 (5 bases). Germline V CDR1 and CDR2: GTSNPN, SVGIG (reference sequence). This CDR3 contains 12 residues. Trimming removed 0 bases at V and 5 bases at J, with 7 bases between. The CDR3 loop reads CAWSVWGTEAFF. DNA of the CDR3: TGTGCCTGGAGTGTATGGGGGACTGAAGCTTTCTTT. Based on the CDR3 plus reference TRBV30 and TRBJ1-1, the full variable domain is SQTIHQWPATLVQPVGSPLSLECTVEGTSNPNLYWYRQAAGRGLQLLFYSVGIGQISSEVPQNLSASRPQDRQFILSSKKLLLSDSGFYLCAWSVWGTEAFFGQGTRLTVV.

Comment on this clonotype: A read error is possible here, since a much larger clone lies one base away. V gene TRBV6-4 combines with J gene TRBJ1-1; TRBD1 matches 7 bases. In germline, CDR1 is MRHNA, CDR2 SNTAGT. V gave up 3 bases and J gave up 5 bases; unmatched junction bases: 15. The length of the CDR3 is 17 residues. CDR3 region: CASSESAETGAHTEAFF. The CDR3 DNA reads as TGTGCCAGCAGTGAGTCCGCAGAAACAGGGGCGCATACTGAAGCTTTCTTT.

The sample holds many counts of this clonotype. The rearrangement uses TRBV7-9 and TRBJ2-5, with 9 bases aligning to TRBD1. With V trimmed by 4 bases and J by 6 bases, 3 bases remained unmatched. The CDR3 extends over 13 amino acids. The germline CDR1 and CDR2 sequences are SEHNR and FQNEAQ (reference sequence). The CDR3 nucleotides are TGTGCCAGCAGCTATGACAGGGGGAAGACCCAGTACTTC. Protein: CASSYDRGKTQYF.

V gene TRBV29-1 combines with J gene TRBJ2-7; D may be TRBD1 or TRBD2 (6 bases each). Germline CDR1 and CDR2: SQVTM and ANQGSEA. Trimming cost V 2 bases and J 4 bases, with 12 bases left between them. This CDR3 has 13 amino acids. CDR3 residues: CSVELGAGYEQYF. The CDR3 coding sequence is TGCAGCGTTGAACTGGGGGCGGGGTACGAGCAGTACTTC.

There are many counts of this clonotype. In DNA, the CDR3 is TGCGCCAGCAGCCAAGACTTCGAGCAGTACTTC. Its translation: CASSQDFEQYF. This rearrangement joins TRBV4-1 to TRBJ2-7, with no clear D. The CDR3 runs 11 residues. The V and J ends lost 0 bases and 6 bases respectively, with 3 bases between them. Per germline, CDR1 MGHRA and CDR2 YSYEKL.

This clonotype was observed at least ten times. The rearrangement joins TRBV12-3 or TRBV12-4 to TRBJ1-2; 10 nucleotides match TRBD1. The J segment lost 7 bases and the V segment lost 3 bases, leaving 2 bases of the junction unmatched. The CDR3 spans 13 residues. The CDR3 sequence is CASSLTGGSGYTF. CDR3 bases: TGTGCCAGCAGTTTGACAGGGGGCTCTGGCTACACCTTC.

Only a few counts were recorded for this clonotype. Just one base apart from a much larger clone, this may be a read error. V is TRBV13 and J is TRBJ2-7; no firm D call. V was shortened by 0 bases and J by 0 bases, with 6 bases between the two germline ends. Per the germline V gene, CDR1 is PRHDT and CDR2 is FYEKMQ (reference sequence). The CDR3 has 14 residues. CDR3 region: CASSLGPPSYEQYF. For the CDR3, the DNA is TGTGCCAGCAGCTTAGGCCCCCCCTCCTACGAGCAGTACTTC.

This clonotype was counted between two and nine times. The V gene is TRBV9, the J gene TRBJ2-5, with a possible D match to TRBD2 (5 bases). V lost 3 bases, J lost 2 bases, and 8 bases lay in between. Germline V gene lookup returns CDR1 SGDLS and CDR2 YYNGEE. The CDR3 runs 13 residues. CDR3: CASSAGIQETQYF. The CDR3 coding sequence is TGTGCCAGCAGCGCCGGGATACAAGAGACCCAGTACTTC.